The 17 T cell receptor beta chains in this list originate from one sample, sequenced in a study of blood T cell repertoires in COVID-19 (dated by TCRdb to 2018 to 2021). Libraries were made using the immunoSEQ multiplex PCR assay. The table comes from immuneACCESS by way of TCRdb, which keeps in-frame sequences with V and J called. Part of the clones is missing from these tables; in studies checked, under half for an unresolved V gene and the rest for unknown reasons. Here the sample has 95,000 to 150,000 clones; approximately 83% occur a single time. The leading ten clones occupy 3.5% to 5.5% of the sample. Sequencing used peripheral blood. The receptors originated from a woman between 65 and 79 years old with acute or convalescent COVID-19.

This clone was seen a handful of times. The chain employs TRBV7-2 and TRBJ1-1; D ambiguous. Germline lookup yields CDR1 SGHTA and CDR2 FQGNSA. The CDR3 sequence is 12 residues long. V was clipped by 3 bases and J by 3 bases, with 5 bases between them. CDR3 sequence: CASSFSDTEAFF. The CDR3 bases are TGTGCCAGCAGCTTTTCGGACACTGAAGCTTTCTTT. Full variable domain (remainder filled in from reference TRBV7-2 and TRBJ1-1): GAGVSQSPSNKVTEKGKDVELRCDPISGHTALYWYRQSLGQGLEFLIYFQGNSAPDKSGLPSDRFSAERTGGSVSTLTIQRTQQEDSAVYLCASSFSDTEAFFGQGTRLTVV.

V is TRBV2 and J is TRBJ1-2, with 8 bases fitting TRBD1. Germline V gene data show CDR1 as SNHLY and CDR2 as FYNNEI. The CDR3 covers 13 residues. V dropped 3 bases and J dropped 6; count of bases not matched to a gene: 3. CDR3 sequence (DNA): TGTGCCAGCAGTGAGGGACAGGTCCATGGCTACACCTTC. Residues: CASSEGQVHGYTF.

The chain employs TRBV5-6 and TRBJ1-2, with a weak D call TRBD1 (5 bases). The CDR3 has 15 residues. Germline assignment: CDR1 SGHDT and CDR2 YYEEEE. Trimming shortened V by 1 base and J by 4 bases, and 14 bases separated the two germline ends. For the CDR3, the DNA is TGTGCCAGCAGCTTGTGGGTTTGGGGCGGCTATGGCTACACCTTC. Amino acids: CASSLWVWGGYGYTF.

The J gene is TRBJ1-6, the V gene TRBV2, with D maybe TRBD1 (5 bases). Trimming removed 6 bases at V and 10 bases at J, with 22 bases between. There are 16 residues in the CDR3. Germline lookup yields CDR1 SNHLY and CDR2 FYNNEI. DNA for the CDR3: TGTGCCAGCAGGGCTCGGGGGGAAGGGTATGGATCACCCCTCCACTTT. It yields the protein CASRARGEGYGSPLHF.

The chain employs TRBV7-2 and TRBJ2-1; D possibly corresponds to TRBD2 (5 bases). Germline CDR1 reads SGHTA; CDR2 reads FQGNSA. The CDR3 runs 15 residues. Between the trimmed V and J ends, which lost 5 bases and 2 bases, there was a span of 13 bases. Written as DNA, the CDR3 is TGTGCCAGCAGCCCTATTGAGGGCCCCTACAATGAGCAGTTCTTC. This encodes CASSPIEGPYNEQFF.

The chain joins TRBV10-3 to TRBJ2-3, with 12 bases matching TRBD1. J was trimmed by 6 bases and V by 4 bases; bases with no gene match: 5. The germline V gene encodes CDR1 ENHRY and CDR2 SYGVKD. This CDR3 has 15 amino acids. The CDR3 bases are TGTGCCATCAGTGGGGGACAGGGGGCGGTGGATACGCAGTATTTT. Its protein is CAISGGQGAVDTQYF.

This chain uses TRBV6-5 with TRBJ1-1; D uncertain. CDR1 and CDR2 from the germline V gene are MNHEY and SVGAGI. V lost 0 bases and J lost 8, with 10 bases in between. CDR3 length equals 13 residues. The CDR3 bases are TGTGCCAGCAGTTACTCGAGACGGAGAGAAGCTTTCTTT. It specifies CASSYSRRREAFF.

V gene TRBV6-5 combines with J gene TRBJ1-1, with D unresolved. The V gene's germline CDR1 is MNHEY and CDR2 SVGAGI. Trimming removed 2 bases from V and 1 base from J, with 5 bases in between. The CDR3 loop spans 13 amino acids. CDR3 in DNA: TGTGCCAGCAGTTACGCAGAGAACACTGAAGCTTTCTTT. Protein sequence: CASSYAENTEAFF.

The CDR3 DNA reads as TGTGCCAGCTCACCAGGGGAGTGGAACACTGAAGCTTTCTTT. The encoded protein is CASSPGEWNTEAFF. V usage is TRBV18 and J usage is TRBJ1-1; D is uncertain. This CDR3 contains 14 residues. Looked up from germline, CDR1 is KGHSH and CDR2 is LQKENI. V dropped 2 bases and J dropped 1 base, with 8 bases sitting between them.

This sequence joins TRBV6-5 and TRBJ2-2; 8 bases fit TRBD1. The length of the CDR3 is 13 residues. Germline CDR1 and CDR2: MNHEY and SVGAGI. V lost 5 bases to trimming and J lost 6 bases; unmatched junction nucleotides: 2. This CDR3 is CASSQQGAGELFF. DNA of the CDR3: TGTGCCAGCAGTCAACAGGGGGCCGGGGAGCTGTTTTTT.

The chain joins TRBV11-2 to TRBJ1-3; D perhaps matches TRBD1 (5 bases). Germline CDR1 reads SGHAT; CDR2 reads FQNNGV. The CDR3 has 14 residues. The germline V and J ends were trimmed by 6 bases and 0 bases, with 9 bases remaining between them. The CDR3 here is CASRLTDSGNTIYF. CDR3 in DNA: TGTGCCAGCAGGTTGACAGACTCTGGAAACACCATATATTTT.

The chain couples TRBV7-9 to TRBJ1-1; the D gene is possibly TRBD1 (6 bases). CDR1 SEHNR and CDR2 FQNEAQ come from the germline V gene (reference sequence). The V end was cut by 5 bases, the J end by 6 bases, with 16 bases between. The CDR3 is made up of 14 amino acids. In DNA form, the CDR3 reads TGTGCCAGCAGCCGAGCAGGACAGAATTCTGAAGCTTTCTTT. Translated, it gives CASSRAGQNSEAFF.

The chain uses TRBV5-1 and TRBJ1-2, with TRBD1 matching over 8 bases. Germline assignment: CDR1 SGHRS and CDR2 YFSETQ. J was trimmed by 7 bases and V by 3 bases; bases with no gene match: 8. CDR3 size: 14 residues. CDR3 sequence reads: CASSSIAGGVGYTF. CDR3 sequence (DNA): TGCGCCAGCAGCTCTATTGCAGGGGGCGTTGGCTACACCTTC. The full variable domain, in which reference TRBV5-1 and TRBJ1-2 provide the parts outside the CDR3, is KAGVTQTPRYLIKTRGQQVTLSCSPISGHRSVSWYQQTPGQGLQFLFEYFSETQRNKGNFPGRFSGRQFSNSRSEMNVSTLELGDSALYLCASSSIAGGVGYTFGSGTRLTVV.

The chain carries TRBV7-2 and TRBJ2-1; TRBD2 matches at 7 bases. Germline V gene sequence: CDR1 SGHTA, CDR2 FQGNSA. After removal of 5 bases from V and 10 bases from J, the junction contained 8 bases not matched to a gene. There are 13 residues in the CDR3. CDR3 residues: CASSLGGVGEQFF. The CDR3 DNA sequence: TGTGCCAGCAGCCTGGGAGGGGTAGGAGAGCAGTTCTTC.

The chain carries TRBV7-2 and TRBJ1-5; possible D gene TRBD1, 6 bases. Trimming cost V 3 bases and J 6 bases, with 9 bases left between them. Germline V gives CDR1 SGHTA, CDR2 FQGNSA. CDR3 length equals 13 residues. CDR3 coding DNA: TGTGCCAGCAGCTTTACAGGGCTTCAGCCCCAGCATTTT. Protein sequence: CASSFTGLQPQHF.

The CDR3 sequence is CASSLQLAGVDTQYF. The CDR3 DNA is TGTGCCAGCAGCCTCCAACTAGCGGGGGTGGATACGCAGTATTTT. The chain combines TRBV3-1 (or the pseudogene TRBV3-2) with TRBJ2-3, with TRBD2 matching 11 bases. Germline CDR1 is LGHDT and CDR2 is YNNKEL (reference sequence). This CDR3 is 15 amino acids long. V dropped 4 bases and J dropped 6; count of bases not matched to a gene: 6.

The genes are TRBV5-6 and TRBJ1-6, with a possible D match to TRBD1 (5 bases). Germline V CDR1 and CDR2: SGHDT, YYEEEE. The V end lost 3 bases, the J end lost 4 bases, and 11 bases lay between the germline ends. The CDR3 totals 15 residues. The CDR3, as DNA: TGTGCCAGCAGCTGGCGCGGGGGTTATAATTCACCCCTCCACTTT. Protein product: CASSWRGGYNSPLHF.